Below, one TCR beta chain is given with its context. The data stem from a study of blood T cell repertoires in COVID-19. Background on the study: PBMCs, B-cell-depleted T cells, or T cells provided the cDNA or gDNA that made up the material.

Two consecutive negative NP/OP PCR tests, clearance, or resolved symptoms defined Cohort 3 recovery. Authors' processing steps: Estimated nucleated cell counts came from reference gene primer amplification. The method was immunoSEQ multiplex PCR; TCRdb's version includes in-frame clones alone and lacks a portion of them. Clonal size and the V and J genes are those of that table, whereas D and trimming came from the DNA. The sample holds 180,000 or so clones; roughly 84% are singletons and the top ten take 13% to 15%. The sequenced sample was PBMCs or T cells enriched from blood (not recorded which). This clonotype was obtained from a man in his forties or fifties who had recovered from COVID-19.

The CDR3 reads CASSAGEGTEAFF. CDR3 DNA sequence: TGTGCCAGCAGCGCAGGGGAGGGGACTGAAGCTTTCTTT. J is TRBJ1-1 and V is TRBV2; perhaps TRBD1 as D (6 bases). Germline V gene lookup returns CDR1 SNHLY and CDR2 FYNNEI. The CDR3 has 13 residues. V lost 6 bases and J 5 bases, leaving 13 bases between the germline ends.